Listed here are 3 T cell receptor beta chains from one sample, sequenced in a study of T cells in Graves' hyperthyroidism and ophthalmopathy. The CDR3 regions of TCR beta were amplified from RNA transcripts. During a first-round RT-PCR of the TCR CDR3, the HTBI primer set was used. TCRdb re-derived calls from the multiplex PCR reads in MiXCR, one entry per CDR3 protein. The sample lists over 700,000 distinct CDR3 sequences; about two fifths were seen once. Specimen: blood. The receptors were gathered from a man between 18 and 35 years old with Graves' hyperthyroidism.

This chain joins TRBV20-1 and TRBJ1-1, with 8 bases lining up with TRBD1. The CDR3 is made up of 14 amino acids. Germline V gives CDR1 DFQATT, CDR2 SNEGSKA (reference sequence). With V trimmed by 1 base and J by 3 bases, 4 bases remained unmatched. The CDR3 DNA follows: TGCAGTGCTAGAGTACCGACAGGGGACACTGAAGCTTTCTTT. Protein sequence: CSARVPTGDTEAFF.

This clonotype came up many times. The V call is TRBV15, the J call TRBJ1-2, with TRBD1 as a possible D gene (5 bases). The V gene lost 1 base and the J gene lost 5 bases, with 14 bases spanning the gap. Looked up from germline, CDR1 is LNHNV and CDR2 is YYDKDF (reference sequence). This CDR3 is built from 15 residues. Here the CDR3 reads CATSRGGGFAYGYTF. The CDR3 nucleotides read TGTGCCACCAGCAGAGGGGGGGGGTTTGCATATGGCTACACCTTC.

This clonotype appeared many times. This chain uses TRBV7-9 with TRBJ2-7, with D perhaps TRBD1 (6 bases). The CDR3 covers 12 residues. V was cut by 5 bases and J by 4 bases, with 9 bases left in between. CDR1 and CDR2 (germline): SEHNR, FQNEAQ (reference sequence). Written as DNA, the CDR3 is TGTGCCAGCAGCCCCGACAGGTACGAGCAGTACTTC. It encodes CASSPDRYEQYF. Supplemented by reference TRBV7-9 and TRBJ2-7, the full variable domain reads DTGVSQNPRHKITKRGQNVTFRCDPISEHNRLYWYRQTLGQGPEFLTYFQNEAQLEKSRLLSDRFSAERPKGSFSTLEIQRTEQGDSAMYLCASSPDRYEQYFGPGTRLTVT.